The sequence of this T cell receptor (beta chain) was determined in a study of blood T cell repertoires in COVID-19. Study overall: Sites across the United States, Italy and Spain contributed samples from acute and convalescent COVID-19. Sample material is recorded as cDNA or gDNA derived from T cells, B-cell-depleted T cells, or PBMCs.

In the original workflow: Using reference gene primer amplification, nucleated cell counts were estimated. The assay was immunoSEQ multiplex PCR, and TCRdb's table has in-frame clones only and misses some. V, J and clone size are taken as reported in that table, and D and trimming were inferred from the DNA itself. The repertoire holds some 290,000 clones, 65% to 90% seen once, with around 2.9% in the top ten. V was pared by 4 bases and J by 2 bases, with 4 bases of the junction left unmatched. The CDR3 has 14 amino acids. Germline-derived CDR1 and CDR2 are MNHEY and SVGEGT. This receptor was taken from a woman aged 55 to 70 with active or convalescent COVID-19. The V and J genes are TRBV6-2 or TRBV6-3 and TRBJ2-7; TRBD1 matches 8 bases. The sequenced sample consisted of peripheral blood. For the CDR3, the DNA is TGTGCCAGCAGTTCGGGACAGGATCCCTACGAGCAGTACTTC. Protein product: CASSSGQDPYEQYF.